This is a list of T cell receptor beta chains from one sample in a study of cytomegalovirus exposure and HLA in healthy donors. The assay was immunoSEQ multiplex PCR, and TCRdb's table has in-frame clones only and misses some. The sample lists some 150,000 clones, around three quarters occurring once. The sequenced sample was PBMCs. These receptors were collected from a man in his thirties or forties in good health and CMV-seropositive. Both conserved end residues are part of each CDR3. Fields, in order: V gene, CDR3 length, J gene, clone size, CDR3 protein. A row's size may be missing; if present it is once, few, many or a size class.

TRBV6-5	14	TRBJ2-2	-	CASRTGLGTGELFF
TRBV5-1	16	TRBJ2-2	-	CASRTGQGLNTGELFF
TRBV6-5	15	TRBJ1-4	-	CASSSQGPPNEKLFF
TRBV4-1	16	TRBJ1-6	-	CASSQDLNRVDSPLHF
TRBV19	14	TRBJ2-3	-	CASCRGDRTDTQYF
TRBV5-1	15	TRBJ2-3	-	CASSLGGGSTDTQYF
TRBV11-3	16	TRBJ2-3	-	CASSLGTIASTDTQYF
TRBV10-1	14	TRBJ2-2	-	CASSGGANTGELFF
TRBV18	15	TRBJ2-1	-	CASSPRGDNTNEQFF
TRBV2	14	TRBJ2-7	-	CASSDRGRIHEQYF
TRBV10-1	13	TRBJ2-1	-	CASSGQGGNEQFF
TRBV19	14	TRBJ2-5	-	CASSIQGIMKTQYF
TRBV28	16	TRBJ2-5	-	CASSFPASGGRETQYF
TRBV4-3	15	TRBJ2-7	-	CASSQDAGASYEQYF
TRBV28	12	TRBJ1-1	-	CASKTGWTEAFF
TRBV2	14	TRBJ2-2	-	CASSTGGRTGELFF
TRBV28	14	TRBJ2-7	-	CASSLMDKSYEQYF
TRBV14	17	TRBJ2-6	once	CASSHGQLLSGANVLTF
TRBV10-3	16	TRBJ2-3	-	CAISETQRGQRDTQYF
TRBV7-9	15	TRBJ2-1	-	CASSGSVINYNEQFF
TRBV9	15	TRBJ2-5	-	CASSVGGGSLGAQYF
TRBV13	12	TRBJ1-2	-	CASSTYRGGYTF
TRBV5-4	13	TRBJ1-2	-	CASSLVENYGYTF
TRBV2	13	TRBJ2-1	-	CASEGRGRDEQFF
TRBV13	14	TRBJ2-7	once	CASSPLFSPYEQYF
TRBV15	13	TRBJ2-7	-	CATSRDRTYEQYF
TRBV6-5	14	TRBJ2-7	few	CASSYGQGVEEQYF
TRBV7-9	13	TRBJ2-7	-	CASSLARSHEQYF